The 30 T cell receptor beta chains listed next were all sequenced from one sample in a study of OX40 agonist ivuxolimab in advanced cancers. Produced via immunoSEQ multiplex PCR; TCRdb's table is partial and in-frame only. The data contain 25,000 to 30,000 clones, approximately 83% of them seen just once; the ten biggest clones take up approximately 15%. The sample was CD4+ or CD8+ T cells sorted from blood, taken in a trial of the OX40 agonist ivuxolimab. These receptor sequences come from an adult with an advanced solid tumor such as melanoma, head and neck, liver or kidney cancer.

The gene calls are TRBV13 and TRBJ1-4, with 9 bases matching TRBD1. The V and J ends lost 4 bases and 11 bases, in that order; junction bases with no gene match: 2. The germline CDR1 and CDR2 sequences are PRHDT and FYEKMQ (reference sequence). This CDR3 is built from 12 residues. In nucleotides, the CDR3 is TGTGCCAGCAGCTCTGGGACAGGGAAACTGTTTTTT. This sequence encodes CASSSGTGKLFF.

V gene TRBV9 combines with J gene TRBJ1-1, with D perhaps TRBD1 (5 bases). The CDR3 is 14 residues long. Germline V gene lookup returns CDR1 SGDLS and CDR2 YYNGEE. Trimming pared 0 bases from V and 1 base from J, leaving 7 bases between. The CDR3 sequence is CASSVGQKNTEAFF. The CDR3 DNA is TGTGCCAGCAGCGTAGGACAGAAGAACACTGAAGCTTTCTTT.

The genes are TRBV19 and TRBJ2-5; D is ambiguous. The J call may be incorrect, as the DNA end agrees better with TRBJ2-7. The CDR3 contains 13 residues. Germline CDR1 is LNHDA and CDR2 is SQIVND (reference sequence). The CDR3 sequence is CASSIGTIYEQYF. CDR3 coding DNA: TGTGCCAGTAGTATTGGCACAATCTACGAGCAGTACTTC.

The V and J genes are TRBV4-1 and TRBJ1-2; D possibly corresponds to TRBD1 (5 bases). V lost 2 bases and J lost 6, with 16 bases in between. The germline V gene has CDR1 MGHRA and CDR2 YSYEKL. The CDR3 loop spans 15 amino acids. The CDR3 sequence is CASSQRGNRDNGYTF. In DNA form, the CDR3 reads TGCGCCAGCAGCCAACGGGGGAATAGGGATAATGGCTACACCTTC.

The rearrangement uses TRBV9 and TRBJ2-1; the match to TRBD1 covers 7 bases. Unmatched junction bases numbered 4, after V lost 0 bases and J lost 4 bases. Germline V CDR1 and CDR2: SGDLS, YYNGEE. The CDR3 runs to 15 residues. The CDR3 region is CASSVDGQDYNEQFF. The CDR3 nucleotides are TGTGCCAGCAGCGTAGACGGACAGGATTACAATGAGCAGTTCTTC.

CDR3 coding DNA: TGTGCCAGCAGCTTATCGGGCCTCGATGGCTACACCTTC. Residues: CASSLSGLDGYTF. The chain couples TRBV7-9 to TRBJ1-2; D is uncertain. This CDR3 spans 13 amino acids. Germline CDR1 is SEHNR and CDR2 is FQNEAQ (reference sequence). V lost 2 bases and J lost 6, with 10 bases in between.

The chain links TRBV6-1 to TRBJ2-3; TRBD2 matches 8 bases. Germline CDR1 MNHNS, CDR2 SASEGT. This CDR3 has 15 amino acids. Trimming removed 5 bases from V and 0 bases from J; junction bases left unmatched: 4. The CDR3 reads CASSRAGGSTDTQYF. Written as DNA, the CDR3 is TGTGCCAGCAGTCGCGCGGGAGGCAGCACAGATACGCAGTATTTT.

The chain carries TRBV27 and TRBJ2-3; D not resolved. The CDR3 has 13 residues. V was clipped by 0 bases and J by 1 base, with 2 bases between them. The germline V gene encodes CDR1 MNHEY and CDR2 SMNVEV (reference sequence). The CDR3 region is CASSLSRTDTQYF. CDR3 nucleotides: TGTGCCAGCAGTTTATCTCGCACAGATACGCAGTATTTT.

The chain combines TRBV7-2 with TRBJ2-7; D is unresolved. Germline loops: CDR1 SGHTA, CDR2 FQGNSA. There are 13 residues in the CDR3. The V and J ends lost 4 bases and 6 bases respectively, with 13 bases between them. CDR3 sequence: CASSSLTVVEQYF. In DNA form, the CDR3 reads TGTGCCAGCAGCTCCCTAACAGTGGTCGAGCAGTACTTC.

V and J are TRBV11-2 and TRBJ2-3, with 12 bases fitting TRBD2. CDR1 and CDR2 (germline): SGHAT, FQNNGV. J lost 3 bases, V lost 3 bases, and 7 bases had no gene match. The CDR3 runs to 17 residues. This CDR3 is CASSFETSGRRTDTQYF. Here the CDR3 DNA reads TGTGCCAGCAGCTTCGAGACTAGCGGGAGAAGAACAGATACGCAGTATTTT.

This chain connects TRBV28 to TRBJ2-7; 11 positions agree with TRBD2. Trimming cost V 2 bases and J 3 bases; bases outside gene matches: 0. CDR1 is MDHEN and CDR2 is SYDVKM in the germline V gene. The CDR3 length is 14 residues. The CDR3 bases are TGTGCCAGCAGTTTAACTAGCGGGGGCTACGAGCAGTACTTC. Its protein is CASSLTSGGYEQYF.

Written as DNA, the CDR3 is TGTGCCAGCAGCTCATTAACAGGAACCCAAGAGACCCAGTACTTC. This encodes CASSSLTGTQETQYF. The rearrangement links TRBV7-9 to TRBJ2-5; D is possibly TRBD1 (5 bases). The CDR3 consists of 15 residues. The germline gives CDR1 SEHNR, CDR2 FQNEAQ (reference sequence). Trimming cost V 4 bases and J 1 base, with 13 bases left between them.

The CDR3 reads CASSPGPGSTDTQYF. In DNA form, the CDR3 reads TGTGCCAGCAGTCCCGGACCGGGTAGCACAGATACGCAGTATTTT. The chain carries TRBV11-2 and TRBJ2-3; D gene uncertain. The germline CDR1 and CDR2 sequences are SGHAT and FQNNGV. The CDR3 contains 15 residues. Trimming took off 6 bases at V and 0 bases at J, with 13 bases between the two ends.

This clone was counted a few times. CDR3 nucleotide sequence: TGTGCCAGCAGCAAACCGGGACAGTCAGCTAACTATGGCTACACCTTC. Translating it yields CASSKPGQSANYGYTF. The V call is TRBV7-9, the J call TRBJ1-2; 7 bases agree with TRBD1. Per germline, CDR1 SEHNR and CDR2 FQNEAQ (reference sequence). V lost 5 bases to trimming and J lost 0 bases; unmatched junction nucleotides: 9. This CDR3 contains 16 residues.

The V gene is TRBV4-3, the J gene TRBJ1-5; D remains ambiguous. The CDR3 runs 15 residues. Trimming shortened V by 0 bases and J by 4 bases, and 10 bases separated the two germline ends. Per the germline V gene, CDR1 is LGHNA and CDR2 is YSLEER. This CDR3 reads CASSQDVSQNQPQHF. The CDR3 DNA follows: TGCGCCAGCAGCCAAGATGTTAGCCAAAATCAGCCCCAGCATTTT.

The V gene is TRBV7-8, the J gene TRBJ1-6, with TRBD1 matching 9 bases. J gave up 8 bases and V 5 bases, and 4 bases lay outside the gene matches. Germline CDR1 is SGHVS and CDR2 is FQNEAQ. The CDR3 has 14 amino acids. The CDR3 DNA follows: TGTGCCAGCAGCCTCCGACAGGGGGATTCACCCCTCCACTTT. Translating it yields CASSLRQGDSPLHF.

This clone was recorded only once. The gene calls are TRBV7-9 and TRBJ1-6; 9 bases match TRBD1. Per the germline V gene, CDR1 is SEHNR and CDR2 is FQNEAQ (reference sequence). The CDR3 consists of 18 residues. V shed 5 bases, J shed 0 bases, and the junction held 8 bases outside the gene matches. The CDR3 region is CASSPRDRETSYNSPLHF. As DNA, the CDR3 is TGTGCCAGCAGCCCCCGGGACAGGGAAACCTCCTATAATTCACCCCTCCACTTT. Supplemented by reference TRBV7-9 and TRBJ1-6, the full variable domain reads DTGVSQNPRHKITKRGQNVTFRCDPISEHNRLYWYRQTLGQGPEFLTYFQNEAQLEKSRLLSDRFSAERPKGSFSTLEIQRTEQGDSAMYLCASSPRDRETSYNSPLHFGNGTRLTVT.

There are a few counts of this clone. The DNA for the CDR3 is TGCAGAGGACAGGGGCAGGGGTCCTACGAGCAGTACTTC. Translation gives CRGQGQGSYEQYF. The rearrangement links TRBV10-1 to TRBJ2-7, with 9 bases matching TRBD1. The CDR3 spans 13 residues. CDR1 is WNHNN, CDR2 SYGVQD, per germline (reference sequence).

This clone has more than one count but fewer than ten. The chain employs TRBV19 and TRBJ1-1; D call uncertain. CDR1 is LNHDA, CDR2 SQIVND, per germline (reference sequence). This CDR3 has 12 amino acids. V was pared by 3 bases and J by 7 bases, with 9 bases between. The DNA for the CDR3 is TGTGCCAGTAGTATCTTCGGGAATGAAGCTTTCTTT. This sequence encodes CASSIFGNEAFF.

The rearrangement uses TRBV7-8 and TRBJ2-1; D remains ambiguous. Germline V gene data show CDR1 as SGHVS and CDR2 as FQNEAQ. The CDR3 is 13 amino acids. Trimming shortened V by 1 base and J by 6 bases, and 7 bases separated the two germline ends. For the CDR3, the DNA is TGTGCCAGCAGCTTAGGGACCGGCAATGAGCAGTTCTTC. As protein: CASSLGTGNEQFF. The complete variable domain, with remaining parts taken from reference TRBV7-8 and TRBJ2-1, reads GAGVSQSPRYKVAKRGQDVALRCDPISGHVSLFWYQQALGQGPEFLTYFQNEAQLDKSGLPSDRFFAERPEGSVSTLKIQRTQQEDSAVYLCASSLGTGNEQFFGPGTRLTVL.

The chain combines TRBV4-1 with TRBJ2-1; 8 bases fit TRBD1. Losses at the gene ends were 2 bases for V and 5 bases for J; bases not matched to a gene: 11. Germline values: CDR1 MGHRA, CDR2 YSYEKL. The CDR3 sequence is 17 residues long. CDR3 loop: CASSQRWGRGQDNEQFF. As DNA, the CDR3 is TGCGCCAGCAGCCAAAGATGGGGCAGGGGGCAGGACAATGAGCAGTTCTTC.

The V call is TRBV5-4, the J call TRBJ2-7; 8 positions match TRBD2. CDR3 length equals 14 residues. Germline assignment: CDR1 SGHNT and CDR2 YYREEE (reference sequence). Trimming took 2 bases from V and 0 from J; bases not matched to a gene: 1. The CDR3 loop is CASSLSGSSYEQYF. The CDR3 bases are TGTGCCAGCAGCTTAAGCGGGAGCTCCTACGAGCAGTACTTC. Full variable domain (outside the CDR3, taken from reference TRBV5-4 and TRBJ2-7): ETGVTQSPTHLIKTRGQQVTLRCSSQSGHNTVSWYQQALGQGPQFIFQYYREEENGRGNFPPRFSGLQFPNYSSELNVNALELDDSALYLCASSLSGSSYEQYFGPGTRLTVT.

This chain links TRBV1 with TRBJ2-1; TRBD2 is the table's D call, not checked against the DNA. TRBV1 is marked as a pseudogene. The CDR3 runs to 17 residues. CDR3 in amino acids: CTSSPTSGGAYYNEQFF. As DNA, the CDR3 is TGCACCAGCAGCCCGACTAGCGGGGGGGCGTATTACAATGAGCAGTTCTTC.

The J gene is TRBJ1-2, the V gene TRBV13, with a weak D call TRBD1 (6 bases). V lost 6 bases, J lost 4 bases, and 15 bases lay in between. The CDR3 covers 14 residues. Germline CDR1 is PRHDT and CDR2 is FYEKMQ (reference sequence). The CDR3 is CASSRGGVTYGYTF. The CDR3, as DNA: TGTGCCAGCAGTCGAGGGGGAGTAACCTATGGCTACACCTTC.

This sequence joins TRBV7-6 and TRBJ1-2, with TRBD1 as a possible D gene (5 bases). V was clipped by 4 bases and J by 4 bases, with 13 bases between them. CDR1 and CDR2 (germline): SGHVS, FNYEAQ. This CDR3 has 14 residues. The CDR3 loop reads CASSYSGTGYGYTF. DNA of the CDR3: TGTGCCAGCAGCTATTCCGGAACAGGCTATGGCTACACCTTC.

The gene calls are TRBV2 and TRBJ2-1; D unclear. The CDR3 is 13 residues long. V lost 7 bases to trimming and J lost 0 bases, with 7 bases between them. Per germline, CDR1 SNHLY and CDR2 FYNNEI. This CDR3 is CASMALSYNEQFF. For the CDR3, the DNA is TGTGCCAGCATGGCCCTCTCCTACAATGAGCAGTTCTTC.

The chain has TRBV28 and TRBJ1-2; D is possibly TRBD1 (5 bases). The ends were cut back, 0 bases at V and 3 bases at J, with 14 bases in the middle. The CDR3 length is 16 residues. Germline loops: CDR1 MDHEN, CDR2 SYDVKM. The CDR3: CASSLWAAGGDYGYTF. CDR3 nucleotide sequence: TGTGCCAGCAGTTTATGGGCGGCGGGGGGGGACTATGGCTACACCTTC.

The chain combines TRBV9 with TRBJ2-2; D uncertain. Germline CDR1 reads SGDLS; CDR2 reads YYNGEE. CDR3 length: 12 amino acids. V was shortened by 0 bases and J by 7 bases, with 4 bases between the two germline ends. Here the CDR3 DNA reads TGTGCCAGCAGCGTAGTGAACGGGGAGCTGTTTTTT. Encoded protein: CASSVVNGELFF.

V usage is TRBV15 and J usage is TRBJ2-7; 9 bases are shared with TRBD1. Looked up from germline, CDR1 is LNHNV and CDR2 is YYDKDF (reference sequence). Germline trimming cut 0 bases from V and 6 bases from J; bases unmatched to any gene: 6. The CDR3 runs 15 residues. CDR3 in DNA: TGTGCCACCAGCAGAGATCATGGGACAGGGTCCGAGCAGTACTTC. Amino acids: CATSRDHGTGSEQYF.

The chain has TRBV7-9 and TRBJ2-5, with a possible D match to TRBD1 (6 bases). The length of the CDR3 is 15 residues. Germline lookup yields CDR1 SEHNR and CDR2 FQNEAQ (reference sequence). The V and J ends lost 1 base and 4 bases respectively, with 13 bases between them. CDR3 protein: CASSLVQGTGETQYF. CDR3 nucleotides: TGTGCCAGCAGCTTAGTCCAGGGGACGGGAGAGACCCAGTACTTC.